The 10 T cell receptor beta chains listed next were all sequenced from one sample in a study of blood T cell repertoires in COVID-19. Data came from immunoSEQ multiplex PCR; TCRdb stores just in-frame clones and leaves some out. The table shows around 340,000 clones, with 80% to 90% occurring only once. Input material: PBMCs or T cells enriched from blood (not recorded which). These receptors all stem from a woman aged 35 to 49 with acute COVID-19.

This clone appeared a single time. Here the CDR3 reads CASSSKRDQPQHF. CDR3 coding DNA: TGTGCCAGCAGTTCTAAGAGGGATCAGCCCCAGCATTTT. The chain combines TRBV12-3 or TRBV12-4 with TRBJ1-5; unclear D gene. The CDR3 is 13 amino acids. V lost 4 bases and J 5 bases, leaving 9 bases between the germline ends.

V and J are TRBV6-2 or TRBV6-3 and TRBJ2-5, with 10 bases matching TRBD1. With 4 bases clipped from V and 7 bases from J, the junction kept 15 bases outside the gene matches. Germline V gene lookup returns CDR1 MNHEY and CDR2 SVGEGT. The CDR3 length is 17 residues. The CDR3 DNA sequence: TGTGCCAGCAGTTTACCGGGACAGGGGAGACGGTCGGTGACCCAGTACTTC. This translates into CASSLPGQGRRSVTQYF.

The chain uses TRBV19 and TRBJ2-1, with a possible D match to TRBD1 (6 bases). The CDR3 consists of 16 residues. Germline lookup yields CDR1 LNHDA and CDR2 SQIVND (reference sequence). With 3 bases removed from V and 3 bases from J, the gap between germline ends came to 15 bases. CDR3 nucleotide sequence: TGTGCCAGTAGTATTTTGGGGCCAGGGGACTACAATGAGCAGTTCTTC. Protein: CASSILGPGDYNEQFF.

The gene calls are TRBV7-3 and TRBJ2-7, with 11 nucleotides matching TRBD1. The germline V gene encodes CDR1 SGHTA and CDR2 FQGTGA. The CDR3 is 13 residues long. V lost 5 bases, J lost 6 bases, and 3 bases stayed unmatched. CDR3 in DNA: TGTGCCAGCAGCCCTGGGACAGGGGGCGAGCAGTACTTC. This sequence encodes CASSPGTGGEQYF.

The CDR3 DNA reads TGTGCCAGCAGCCTAAACACGGGGGGGCCGGGGGAGACCCAGTACTTC. It translates to CASSLNTGGPGETQYF. The chain employs TRBV4-2 and TRBJ2-5; 8 bases map to TRBD2. Unmatched junction bases numbered 12, after V lost 4 bases and J lost 5 bases. The CDR3 is made up of 16 amino acids. CDR1 and CDR2 (germline): LGHNA, YNFKEQ.

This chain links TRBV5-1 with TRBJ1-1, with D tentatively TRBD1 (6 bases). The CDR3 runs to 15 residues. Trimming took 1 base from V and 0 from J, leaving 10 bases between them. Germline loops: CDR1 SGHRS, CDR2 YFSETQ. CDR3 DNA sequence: TGCGCCAGCAGCTTGAAGACAGGATTGAACACTGAAGCTTTCTTT. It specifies CASSLKTGLNTEAFF.

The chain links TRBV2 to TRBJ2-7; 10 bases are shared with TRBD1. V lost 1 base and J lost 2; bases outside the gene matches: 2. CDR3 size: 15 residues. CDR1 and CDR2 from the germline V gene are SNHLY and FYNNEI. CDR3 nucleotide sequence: TGTGCCAGCAGTGAAGAGGGACAGGGGCCCTACGAGCAGTACTTC. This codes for CASSEEGQGPYEQYF.

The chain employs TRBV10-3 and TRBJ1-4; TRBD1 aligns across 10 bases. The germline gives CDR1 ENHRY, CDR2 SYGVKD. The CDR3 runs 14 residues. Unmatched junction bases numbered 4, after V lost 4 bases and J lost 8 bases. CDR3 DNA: TGTGCCATCAGTGCGGGACAGGGGAGGGAAAAACTGTTTTTT. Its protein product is CAISAGQGREKLFF.

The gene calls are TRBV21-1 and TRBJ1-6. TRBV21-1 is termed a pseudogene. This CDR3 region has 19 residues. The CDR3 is CASSDSPLRAVVYNSPLHF. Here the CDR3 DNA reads TGTGCCAGCAGCGATTCCCCCTTGAGGGCCGTAGTCTATAATTCACCCCTCCACTTT.

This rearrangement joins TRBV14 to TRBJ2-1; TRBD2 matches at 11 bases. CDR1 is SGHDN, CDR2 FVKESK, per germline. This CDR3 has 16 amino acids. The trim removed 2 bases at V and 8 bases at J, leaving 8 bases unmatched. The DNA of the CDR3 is TGTGCCAGCAGCCAAACTAGCGGGGGACCTAAGGATGAGCAGTTCTTC. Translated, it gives CASSQTSGGPKDEQFF.